Listed below are T cell receptor beta chains from one sample, sequenced in a study of T cells in Graves' hyperthyroidism and ophthalmopathy. TCRdb redid the calling of the multiplex PCR reads with MiXCR, one entry per CDR3 protein. The sample comprises roughly 380,000 distinct CDR3 sequences, over 15% of which are singletons, and around 16% rests with the top ten. Specimen: blood. Source of these receptors: a woman between 35 and 50 years old with Graves' ophthalmopathy. Each CDR3 is given with its conserved first and last residue. Each record gives: J gene, V gene, D gene, clone size, CDR3 DNA, CDR3 protein. A D gene is named only where the DNA matches it firmly. The size entry is marked missing in some rows and otherwise reads once, few, many or a size class.

j_call: TRBJ2-7
v_call: TRBV19
d_call: TRBD1
clone_size: many
cdr3_nt: TGTGCCAGTAGCCGAACAGGGGGGAAGGCCTACGAGCAGTACTTC
cdr3_aa: CASSRTGGKAYEQYF

j_call: TRBJ1-5
v_call: TRBV19
d_call: TRBD1
clone_size: many
cdr3_nt: TGTGCCAGTAGCCCCCTCACGGACAGGAGCAATCAGCCCCAGCATTTT
cdr3_aa: CASSPLTDRSNQPQHF

j_call: TRBJ2-2
v_call: TRBV28
d_call: NA
clone_size: NA
cdr3_nt: TGTGCCAGCAGTTCCGCCGGGACCGGGGTTCGGACCGGGGAGCTGTTTTTT
cdr3_aa: CASSSAGTGVRTGELFF

j_call: TRBJ1-1
v_call: TRBV28
d_call: TRBD1
clone_size: many
cdr3_nt: TGTGCCAGCAGTTTGGTAGGACAGGTTGAAGCTTTCTTT
cdr3_aa: CASSLVGQVEAFF

j_call: TRBJ2-2
v_call: TRBV30
d_call: NA
clone_size: few
cdr3_nt: TGTGCCTGGAGTGTAACCAGAAAAGCGGAGAACACCGGGGAGCTGTTTTTT
cdr3_aa: CAWSVTRKAENTGELFF

j_call: TRBJ2-2
v_call: TRBV4-3
d_call: TRBD2
clone_size: few
cdr3_nt: TGCGCCAGCAGCCAAGATCGTGTAGCGGGAGGAACCGGGGAGCTGTTTTTT
cdr3_aa: CASSQDRVAGGTGELFF

j_call: TRBJ1-2
v_call: TRBV6-1
d_call: NA
clone_size: many
cdr3_nt: TGTGCCAGCAGTGAAGGGGTTCTCAGGAAACGCTATGGCTACACCTTC
cdr3_aa: CASSEGVLRKRYGYTF

j_call: TRBJ2-7
v_call: TRBV7-8
d_call: NA
clone_size: many
cdr3_nt: TGTGCCAGCAGCTTAGCAGGGACCTACGAGCAGTACTTC
cdr3_aa: CASSLAGTYEQYF

j_call: TRBJ2-1
v_call: TRBV6-1
d_call: TRBD2
clone_size: many
cdr3_nt: TGTGCCAGCTGCCGTACTAGCGGGAGCTACAATGAGCAGTTCTTC
cdr3_aa: CASCRTSGSYNEQFF

j_call: TRBJ2-2
v_call: TRBV6-1
d_call: NA
clone_size: many
cdr3_nt: TGTGCCAGCAGTCAGGGGGGGCGAAACACCGGGGAGCTGTTTTTT
cdr3_aa: CASSQGGRNTGELFF

j_call: TRBJ2-7
v_call: TRBV20-1
d_call: TRBD1
clone_size: many
cdr3_nt: TGCAGTGCTAGAGAAGGGGGCAGATTTTTCTACGAGCAGTACTTC
cdr3_aa: CSAREGGRFFYEQYF

j_call: TRBJ1-2
v_call: TRBV5-1
d_call: TRBD1
clone_size: many
cdr3_nt: TGCGCCAGCAGCACCGGGACAGGGGCTCCAAACTATGGCTACACCTTC
cdr3_aa: CASSTGTGAPNYGYTF

j_call: TRBJ2-6
v_call: TRBV10-3
d_call: NA
clone_size: many
cdr3_nt: TGTGCCATCAGTGAGTCGACAGTCTCTGGGGCCAACGTCCTGACTTTC
cdr3_aa: CAISESTVSGANVLTF

j_call: TRBJ2-2
v_call: TRBV11-1
d_call: NA
clone_size: many
cdr3_nt: TGTGCCAGCAGCCAACCCTCTGCTCCAGGAATGTCCGGGGAGCTGTTTTTT
cdr3_aa: CASSQPSAPGMSGELFF

j_call: TRBJ1-2
v_call: TRBV28
d_call: NA
clone_size: many
cdr3_nt: TGTGCCAGCACCTTCGGGGGGCGCGGCTATGGCTACACCTTC
cdr3_aa: CASTFGGRGYGYTF

j_call: TRBJ2-7
v_call: TRBV30
d_call: NA
clone_size: many
cdr3_nt: TGTGCCTGGAGCCGGCTCTCAGGACTTTACGAGCAGTACTTC
cdr3_aa: CAWSRLSGLYEQYF

j_call: TRBJ2-2
v_call: TRBV6-1
d_call: TRBD2
clone_size: NA
cdr3_nt: TGTGCCAGCAATCCCCTAGCGGCGACCGGGGAGCTGTTTTTT
cdr3_aa: CASNPLAATGELFF

j_call: TRBJ1-1
v_call: TRBV12-3/TRBV12-4
d_call: NA
clone_size: once
cdr3_nt: TGTGCCAGCAGTTTAGCAGTTGGAGGGACTAGGGACACTGAAGCTTTCTTT
cdr3_aa: CASSLAVGGTRDTEAFF

j_call: TRBJ2-5
v_call: TRBV12-3/TRBV12-4
d_call: TRBD2
clone_size: many
cdr3_nt: TGTGCCAGCGGGGCAGCGGGAGGGAAAGAGACCCAGTACTTC
cdr3_aa: CASGAAGGKETQYF

j_call: TRBJ2-7
v_call: TRBV20-1
d_call: TRBD2
clone_size: many
cdr3_nt: TGCAGTGCTAGAGCCCACACTAGCGGGAGACAAGGCCACGAGCAGTACTTC
cdr3_aa: CSARAHTSGRQGHEQYF

j_call: TRBJ1-2
v_call: TRBV28
d_call: NA
clone_size: NA
cdr3_nt: TGTGCCAGCAGTGGGAGCACCGGGTATGGCTACACCTTC
cdr3_aa: CASSGSTGYGYTF

j_call: TRBJ2-7
v_call: TRBV20-1
d_call: TRBD1
clone_size: many
cdr3_nt: TGCAGTGCTAGAGAAGAGGACAGGGGGACTCCCTACGAGCAGTACTTC
cdr3_aa: CSAREEDRGTPYEQYF